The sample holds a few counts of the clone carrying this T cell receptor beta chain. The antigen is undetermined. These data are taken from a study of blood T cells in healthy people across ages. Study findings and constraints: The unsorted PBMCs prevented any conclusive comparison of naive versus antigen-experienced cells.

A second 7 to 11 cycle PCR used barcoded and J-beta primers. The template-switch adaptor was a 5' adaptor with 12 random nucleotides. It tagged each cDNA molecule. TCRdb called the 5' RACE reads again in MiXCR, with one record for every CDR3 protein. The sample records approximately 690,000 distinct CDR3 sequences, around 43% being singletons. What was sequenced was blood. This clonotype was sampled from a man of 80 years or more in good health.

Here the CDR3 DNA reads TGTGCCAGCAGCACCCGACTAGCGGGAGAAGTGCAGTTCTTC. Its translation: CASSTRLAGEVQFF. This chain joins TRBV9 and TRBJ2-1; TRBD2 matches at 12 bases. With V trimmed by 4 bases and J by 12 bases, 8 bases remained unmatched. The CDR3 covers 14 residues. From germline, CDR1 is SGDLS and CDR2 YYNGEE. Combining the CDR3 with reference TRBV9 and TRBJ2-1 gives the whole variable domain DSGVTQTPKHLITATGQRVTLRCSPRSGDLSVYWYQQSLDQGLQFLIQYYNGEERAKGNILERFSAQQFPDLHSELNLSSLELGDSALYFCASSTRLAGEVQFFGPGTRLTVL.